This record covers a single TCR beta chain. Antigen unknown. The data are from a study of vaccination effects on CD4 cells after COVID-19. Study outcomes and limitations: At late timepoints after vaccination, vaccine- and infection-induced clones shrank markedly.

The protocol was immunoSEQ multiplex PCR, while the TCRdb copy is restricted to in-frame clones and leaves out a portion. The sample lists tens of thousands of clones; roughly 74% were seen once. CD4+ T cells specific for antigen were expanded with viral peptide pools by the ViraFEST assay before sequencing. Subsequent to a culture period of about nine days, CD4+ T cells were isolated. In the vaccine recipients, nucleocapsid antibodies were negative and there was no prior SARS-CoV-2 infection. Days 3 and 7 were when half the medium was replaced with IL-2 medium. This CDR3 is built from 13 residues. CDR1 and CDR2 from the germline V gene are LNHNV and YYDKDF (reference sequence). Trimming shortened V by 1 base and J by 10 bases, and 10 bases separated the two germline ends.

The receptor comes from a human donor who received a COVID-19 vaccine. Sequencing used CD4+ T cells from PBMCs cultured with HCoV-NL63 spike peptides, obtained before COVID-19 vaccination. This chain connects TRBV15 to TRBJ1-4; no clear D gene. For the CDR3, the DNA is TGTGCCACCAGCAGAGGAGAAGGGAGAAAACTGTTTTTT. Its protein product is CATSRGEGRKLFF.